Detailed here is one T cell receptor beta chain. Its specificity is unknown. CDR1 and CDR2 (germline): SEHNR, FQNEAQ (reference sequence). The CDR3 totals 15 residues. V was pared by 0 bases and J by 6 bases, with 12 bases between. These data are taken from a study of shared clonotypes between healthy human individuals. The study, taken as a whole, reports: Relative to their counterparts shared across all four donors, non-shared clonotypes exhibited diminished generation probabilities.

Repertoires were generated with immunoSEQ multiplex PCR, while TCRdb's copy carries only in-frame clones and drops some. The data show roughly 2 million clones, almost 96% seen once. This chain uses TRBV7-9 with TRBJ2-1; D unresolved. What was sequenced was naive CD4+ T cells sorted from blood. The subset here: CD45RA+ positively selected. The sequence was obtained from a man in his late teens or twenties in good health. This chain's CDR3 is CASSLAGISLNEQFF. CDR3 DNA sequence: TGTGCCAGCAGCTTAGCGGGCATTTCGCTCAATGAGCAGTTCTTC.